The 2 T cell receptor beta chains presented below share a single source sample, sequenced in a study of blood T cells in healthy people across ages. Then a second PCR, running roughly 7 to 11 cycles, was carried out with a sample-barcoded 5' primer and a J-beta primer mix. TCRdb redid the calling of the 5' RACE reads with MiXCR, one entry per CDR3 protein. The sample contains fewer than 600,000 distinct CDR3 sequences, around 27% of which appear only once. These data are also associated with another study on T cells of mothers and their children.

The sequenced sample was blood. Receptors were obtained from a boy between 2 and 10 years old in good health.

This clonotype was seen more than once but under ten times. The genes are TRBV19 and TRBJ2-4; possible D gene TRBD2, 5 bases. V was shortened by 7 bases and J by 7 bases, with 23 bases between the two germline ends. This CDR3 is 16 amino acids long. CDR1 is LNHDA, CDR2 SQIVND, per germline (reference sequence). The CDR3 reads CASTSLGRGTVNIQYF. The CDR3 DNA follows: TGTGCCAGTACCTCACTAGGGAGAGGCACGGTGAACATTCAGTACTTC.

This clonotype was counted only a few times. This chain uses TRBV2 with TRBJ2-2, with D perhaps given as TRBD1 or TRBD2 (5 bases each). CDR3 size: 14 residues. Trimming shortened V by 0 bases and J by 7 bases, and 9 bases separated the two germline ends. Germline-derived CDR1 and CDR2 are SNHLY and FYNNEI. Written as DNA, the CDR3 is TGTGCCAGCAGTGAAGCGCTTGGGGGCGGGGAGCTGTTTTTT. Residues: CASSEALGGGELFF.